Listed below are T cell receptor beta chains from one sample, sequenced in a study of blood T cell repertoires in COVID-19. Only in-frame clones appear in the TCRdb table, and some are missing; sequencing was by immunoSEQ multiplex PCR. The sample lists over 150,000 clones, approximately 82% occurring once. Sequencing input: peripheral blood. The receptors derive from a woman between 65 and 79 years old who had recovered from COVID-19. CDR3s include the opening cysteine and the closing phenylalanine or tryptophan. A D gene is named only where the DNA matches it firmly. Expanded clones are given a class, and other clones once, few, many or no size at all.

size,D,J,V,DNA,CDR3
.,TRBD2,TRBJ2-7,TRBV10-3,TGTGCCATCACCCGGACTAGCGGTAGCTACGAGCAGTACTTC,CAITRTSGSYEQYF
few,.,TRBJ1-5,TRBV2,TGTGCCAGCAGAGGGACTGGCCCCAATCAGCCCCAGCATTTT,CASRGTGPNQPQHF
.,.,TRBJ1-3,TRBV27,TGTGCCAGCAGTTCACGCCAGGGCACCATATATTTT,CASSSRQGTIYF
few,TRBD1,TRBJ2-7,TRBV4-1,TGCGCCAGCAGCCCCGAGGGGGGCACAGGGGGCTTTTACGAGCAGTACTTC,CASSPEGGTGGFYEQYF
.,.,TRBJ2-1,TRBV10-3,TGTGCCATCAGTGAGCAGCAGGGGCTCGAGCAGTTCTTC,CAISEQQGLEQFF
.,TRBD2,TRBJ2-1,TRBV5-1,TGCGCCAGCAGCCTCCGGGAGACAAGTCTAGCGGGAGTCTACAATGAGCAGTTCTTC,CASSLRETSLAGVYNEQFF
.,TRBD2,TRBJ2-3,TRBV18,TGTGCCAGCTCACTCGTAGCGGGAGCGGGCACAGATACGCAGTATTTT,CASSLVAGAGTDTQYF
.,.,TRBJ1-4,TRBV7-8,TGTGCCAGCAGCTCCCGCTCCAGGGGTAGTGGGGAAAAACTGTTTTTT,CASSSRSRGSGEKLFF
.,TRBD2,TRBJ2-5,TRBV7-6,TGTGCCAGCAGCTTTCGGGGGGTACAAGAGACCCAGTACTTC,CASSFRGVQETQYF
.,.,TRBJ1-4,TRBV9,TGTGCCAGCAGCGTAGCGTCAGACCCCGGGGGTAGAAAACTGTTTTTT,CASSVASDPGGRKLFF
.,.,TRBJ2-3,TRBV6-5,TGTGCCAGCAGCGGAGTTACCTTTAGCCACCATACGCAGTATTTT,CASSGVTFSHHTQYF
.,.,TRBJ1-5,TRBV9,TGTGCCAGCAGCCCCCCCGGGTCCCAACAGCCCCAGCATTTT,CASSPPGSQQPQHF
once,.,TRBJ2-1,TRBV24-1,TGTGCCACCAGTGGAGGGGGTGAGCAGTTCTTC,CATSGGGEQFF
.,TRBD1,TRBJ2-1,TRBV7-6,TGTGCCAGCAGGCCCCGCCAGGAAGGGGGCCGTAGTGAGCAGTTCTTC,CASRPRQEGGRSEQFF
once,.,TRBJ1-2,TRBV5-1,TGCGCCAGCAGCTTGGATCCGACAGACTTTGGCTACACCTTC,CASSLDPTDFGYTF
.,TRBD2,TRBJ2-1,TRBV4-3,TGCGCCAGCAGCCAAGAGTGGGGACTAGCGTACAATGAGCAGTTCTTC,CASSQEWGLAYNEQFF
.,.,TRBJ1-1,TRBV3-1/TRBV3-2,TGTGCCAGCACCTCGGGAGGGCGGGGGAACACTGAAGCTTTCTTT,CASTSGGRGNTEAFF
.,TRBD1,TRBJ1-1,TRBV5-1,TGCGCCAGCAGCCAGGGGGGCCCTGGGGCTTTCTTT,CASSQGGPGAFF
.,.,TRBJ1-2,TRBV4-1,TGCGCCAGCAGCCAATACAGCTGGTATAACTATGGCTACACCTTC,CASSQYSWYNYGYTF
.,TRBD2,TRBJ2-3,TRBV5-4,TGTGCCAGCAGCCCGCGACTAGCGGGAGGAGGGGATACGCAGTATTTT,CASSPRLAGGGDTQYF
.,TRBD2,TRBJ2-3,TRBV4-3,TGCGCCAGCAGCCAAGAAGGCGGGAGGGCCAGGGAGGATACGCAGTATTTT,CASSQEGGRAREDTQYF
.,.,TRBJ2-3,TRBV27,TGTGCCAGCGGGCAGCCAGATACGCAGTATTTT,CASGQPDTQYF
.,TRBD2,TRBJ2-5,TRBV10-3,TGTGCCATCAGTGAGCCGGGGGGGCAGGGGACCCAGTACTTC,CAISEPGGQGTQYF
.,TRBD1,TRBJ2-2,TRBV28,TGTGCCAGCAGTTTGCCGGGACAGGGCGGCGGGGAGCTGTTTTTT,CASSLPGQGGGELFF